The entry that follows covers one T cell receptor (beta chain) sequence. The sample originates from a study of OX40 agonist ivuxolimab in advanced cancers. Turning to the study itself: Patients were treated with intravenous ivuxolimab, dosed at 0.01 to 10 mg/kg and infused every 2 weeks.

The table came from immunoSEQ multiplex PCR; TCRdb's copy has only in-frame clones and leaves some out. The sample lists tens of thousands of clones; roughly 89% were seen once. V was clipped by 5 bases and J by 7 bases, with 12 bases between them. This CDR3 has 13 amino acids. CDR1 MRHNA and CDR2 SNTAGT come from the germline V gene. The rearrangement joins TRBV6-4 to TRBJ1-5; D remains ambiguous. Specimen: CD4+ or CD8+ T cells sorted from blood, collected in a trial of the OX40 agonist ivuxolimab. The TCR originated in an adult with an advanced solid tumor such as melanoma, head and neck, liver or kidney cancer. The CDR3 spells CASSPTILQPQHF. The CDR3, as DNA: TGTGCCAGCAGTCCCACGATCTTACAGCCCCAGCATTTT.